The rows below give T cell receptor beta chains drawn from one sample of a study of post-analysis software for immune sequencing data. A single record per CDR3 protein comes from TCRdb applying MiXCR to the PCR reads. Among some 800,000 distinct CDR3 sequences, about 45% were seen once, and the ten largest hold just under 5%. Sequencing was carried out using blood. Source of these receptors: a girl aged 10 to 17 with multiple sclerosis. Each CDR3 is given with its conserved first and last residue. Fields, in order: V gene, J gene, D gene, clone size, CDR3 protein, CDR3 DNA. D genes are given only for firm matches. Rows may omit the clone size; those that give it use once, few, many or a size class.

V gene: TRBV7-9; J gene: TRBJ2-7; D gene: -; clone size: -; CDR3 protein: CASSPRQNEQYF; CDR3 DNA: TGTGCCAGCAGCCCGCGACAGAACGAGCAGTACTTC
V gene: TRBV12-5; J gene: TRBJ2-7; D gene: -; clone size: few; CDR3 protein: CASGLHRDEQYF; CDR3 DNA: TGTGCTAGTGGTTTGCACAGGGACGAGCAGTACTTC
V gene: TRBV20-1; J gene: TRBJ2-7; D gene: -; clone size: few; CDR3 protein: CSAARLYEQYF; CDR3 DNA: TGCAGTGCCGCGCGCCTATACGAGCAGTACTTC
V gene: TRBV6-1; J gene: TRBJ2-1; D gene: TRBD2; clone size: few; CDR3 protein: CASSEPSGRAYAYNEQFF; CDR3 DNA: TGTGCCAGCAGTGAACCTAGCGGGAGGGCCTACGCCTACAATGAGCAGTTCTTC
V gene: TRBV24-1; J gene: TRBJ2-1; D gene: -; clone size: -; CDR3 protein: CATSDLLASEQFF; CDR3 DNA: TGTGCCACCAGTGATTTGCTAGCGAGTGAGCAGTTCTTC
V gene: TRBV28; J gene: TRBJ2-7; D gene: -; clone size: -; CDR3 protein: CASSYPLGGSGYEQYF; CDR3 DNA: TGTGCCAGCTCATATCCCCTCGGGGGTTCCGGCTACGAGCAGTACTTC
V gene: TRBV4-2; J gene: TRBJ1-6; D gene: TRBD1; clone size: -; CDR3 protein: CASSQDQGGAPDNSPLHF; CDR3 DNA: TGTGCCAGCAGCCAAGATCAGGGGGGGGCGCCGGATAATTCACCCCTCCACTTT
V gene: TRBV7-2; J gene: TRBJ2-5; D gene: TRBD2; clone size: -; CDR3 protein: CASSSLTSGRGRETQDF; CDR3 DNA: TGTGCCAGCAGCTCACTGACTAGCGGGAGGGGGCGAGAGACCCAGGACTTC
V gene: TRBV11-3; J gene: TRBJ2-5; D gene: TRBD1; clone size: -; CDR3 protein: CASSPGGRGRGQETQYF; CDR3 DNA: TGTGCCAGCAGCCCTGGTGGCAGGGGGCGCGGACAAGAGACCCAGTACTTC
V gene: TRBV4-1; J gene: TRBJ2-7; D gene: TRBD2; clone size: -; CDR3 protein: CASSQDLGLAESHFYEQYF; CDR3 DNA: TGCGCCAGCAGCCAAGATCTGGGACTAGCGGAGTCCCATTTCTACGAGCAGTACTTC
V gene: TRBV20-1; J gene: TRBJ2-5; D gene: TRBD2; clone size: once; CDR3 protein: CSVGRLAGGETQYF; CDR3 DNA: TGCAGTGTCGGCCGGCTAGCGGGAGGCGAGACCCAGTACTTC
V gene: TRBV7-2; J gene: TRBJ2-7; D gene: TRBD2; clone size: -; CDR3 protein: CASSSSSGLAGYEQYF; CDR3 DNA: TGTGCCAGCAGCTCGTCGTCGGGACTAGCGGGGTACGAGCAGTACTTC
V gene: TRBV10-3; J gene: TRBJ2-1; D gene: -; clone size: -; CDR3 protein: CAISESGQYNEQFF; CDR3 DNA: TGTGCCATCAGTGAGTCAGGGCAGTACAATGAGCAGTTCTTC
V gene: TRBV6-6; J gene: TRBJ2-5; D gene: -; clone size: -; CDR3 protein: CASRWTGTSQETQYF; CDR3 DNA: TGTGCCAGCAGATGGACCGGGACCTCTCAAGAGACCCAGTACTTC
V gene: TRBV9; J gene: TRBJ1-4; D gene: TRBD1; clone size: -; CDR3 protein: CASSVGGQGREKLFF; CDR3 DNA: TGTGCCAGCAGCGTAGGAGGACAGGGACGGGAAAAACTGTTTTTT
V gene: TRBV20-1; J gene: TRBJ2-7; D gene: TRBD1; clone size: few; CDR3 protein: CSATGTGAFSYEQYF; CDR3 DNA: TGCAGTGCCACCGGGACAGGGGCTTTCTCCTACGAGCAGTACTTC
V gene: TRBV9; J gene: TRBJ2-7; D gene: -; clone size: few; CDR3 protein: CASSVGGQGKSEQYF; CDR3 DNA: TGTGCCAGCAGCGTAGGGGGGCAGGGGAAGAGCGAGCAGTACTTC
V gene: TRBV20-1; J gene: TRBJ2-3; D gene: -; clone size: -; CDR3 protein: CSARLAGAGTQYF; CDR3 DNA: TGCAGTGCTAGGCTCGCGGGCGCGGGGACGCAGTATTTT
V gene: TRBV5-1; J gene: TRBJ2-1; D gene: -; clone size: -; CDR3 protein: CASSSGTDAYNEQFF; CDR3 DNA: TGCGCCAGCAGCTCCGGGACGGACGCCTACAATGAGCAGTTCTTC
V gene: TRBV3-1; J gene: TRBJ1-2; D gene: TRBD1; clone size: few; CDR3 protein: CASSRDRGLGYGYTF; CDR3 DNA: TGTGCCAGCAGCCGGGACAGGGGGCTTGGCTATGGCTACACCTTC
V gene: TRBV4-2; J gene: TRBJ2-7; D gene: -; clone size: -; CDR3 protein: CASSQEEARFYEQYF; CDR3 DNA: TGTGCCAGCAGCCAAGAGGAGGCCAGATTCTACGAGCAGTACTTC
V gene: TRBV29-1; J gene: TRBJ2-3; D gene: -; clone size: -; CDR3 protein: CSVYRATDTQYF; CDR3 DNA: TGCAGCGTTTACAGGGCCACAGATACGCAGTATTTT
V gene: TRBV7-8; J gene: TRBJ1-4; D gene: TRBD1; clone size: -; CDR3 protein: CASSLRGPGQANEKLFF; CDR3 DNA: TGTGCCAGCAGCTTAAGGGGACCGGGACAGGCAAATGAAAAACTGTTTTTT
V gene: TRBV21-1; J gene: TRBJ2-7; D gene: -; clone size: few; CDR3 protein: CASSISGRTGRTYEQYF; CDR3 DNA: TGTGCCAGCAGCATCAGTGGGAGGACAGGGCGAACCTACGAGCAGTACTTC
V gene: TRBV5-1; J gene: TRBJ2-7; D gene: TRBD2; clone size: -; CDR3 protein: CAGSLDSGGRRYEQYF; CDR3 DNA: TGCGCCGGCAGCTTGGATTCGGGCGGGAGGCGCTACGAGCAGTACTTC
V gene: TRBV28; J gene: TRBJ2-6; D gene: TRBD2; clone size: -; CDR3 protein: CASSLGLGRISSGANVLTF; CDR3 DNA: TGTGCCAGCAGTTTAGGACTAGGGCGAATAAGCTCTGGGGCCAACGTCCTGACTTTC
V gene: TRBV15; J gene: TRBJ2-7; D gene: -; clone size: few; CDR3 protein: CATSRGATVNSYEQYF; CDR3 DNA: TGTGCCACCAGCAGAGGCGCGACAGTTAACTCCTACGAGCAGTACTTC
V gene: TRBV20-1; J gene: TRBJ2-5; D gene: TRBD2; clone size: -; CDR3 protein: CSARADILAGVQETQYF; CDR3 DNA: TGCAGTGCTAGAGCGGACATCCTAGCGGGGGTTCAAGAGACCCAGTACTTC
V gene: TRBV15; J gene: TRBJ2-3; D gene: -; clone size: few; CDR3 protein: CATSAYGGVDTQYF; CDR3 DNA: TGTGCCACCAGCGCCTACGGGGGAGTAGATACGCAGTATTTT
V gene: TRBV20-1; J gene: TRBJ2-1; D gene: TRBD1; clone size: -; CDR3 protein: CSARRTGGFDNEQFF; CDR3 DNA: TGCAGTGCTAGACGGACAGGGGGATTTGACAATGAGCAGTTCTTC
V gene: TRBV6-5; J gene: TRBJ2-3; D gene: TRBD1; clone size: few; CDR3 protein: CASSSSLGQGASTDTQYF; CDR3 DNA: TGTGCCAGCAGTTCCTCACTCGGACAGGGGGCGTCTACAGATACGCAGTATTTT